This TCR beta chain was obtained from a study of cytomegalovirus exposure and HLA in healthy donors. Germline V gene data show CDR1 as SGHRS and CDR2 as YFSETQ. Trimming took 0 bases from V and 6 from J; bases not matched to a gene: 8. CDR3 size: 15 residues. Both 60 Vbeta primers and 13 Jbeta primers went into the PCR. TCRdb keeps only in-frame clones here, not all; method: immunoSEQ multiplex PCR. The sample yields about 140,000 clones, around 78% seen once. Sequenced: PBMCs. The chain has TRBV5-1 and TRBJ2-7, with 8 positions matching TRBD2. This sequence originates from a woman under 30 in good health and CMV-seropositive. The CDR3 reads CASSLEGLEEGEQYF. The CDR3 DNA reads TGCGCCAGCAGCTTGGAGGGACTAGAGGAGGGCGAGCAGTACTTC.